Following are 7 T cell receptor beta chains from one sample sequenced in a study of Ad26.COV2.S vaccination and SARS-CoV-2 variants. Treatment indicated: some 20 received Ad26.COV2.S at low or high dose, single or two shots; several received placebo; per-sample allocation not given. Day 63 following the first vaccine or placebo injection was when the samples were taken. The protocol was immunoSEQ multiplex PCR, while the TCRdb copy is restricted to in-frame clones and leaves out a portion. The table has about 440,000 clones, about 92% seen once. Sequenced here: peripheral blood, sampled in a trial of Ad26.COV2.S vaccine versus placebo. These receptors all come from a person between 18 and 65 years old who received the Ad26.COV2.S COVID-19 vaccine or a placebo.

This chain links TRBV9 with TRBJ1-1; possibly TRBD1 for D (5 bases). Between the trimmed V and J ends, which lost 4 bases and 10 bases, there was a span of 17 bases. The CDR3 loop spans 13 amino acids. Germline assignment: CDR1 SGDLS and CDR2 YYNGEE. The CDR3 protein is CASSPGTDPPAFF. CDR3 nucleotides: TGTGCCAGCAGCCCCGGGACCGACCCCCCAGCTTTCTTT.

This rearrangement joins TRBV19 to TRBJ2-7; no clear D. Germline V lookup: CDR1 LNHDA, CDR2 SQIVND (reference sequence). V lost 5 bases and J lost 3, with 11 bases in between. The CDR3 covers 13 residues. This chain's CDR3 is CASSSGSYYEQYF. Written as DNA, the CDR3 is TGTGCCAGTAGTTCTGGATCCTACTACGAGCAGTACTTC.

The chain uses TRBV28 and TRBJ2-7; TRBD1 is a possible D gene (5 bases). The germline V gene encodes CDR1 MDHEN and CDR2 SYDVKM. Trimming removed 6 bases at V and 4 bases at J, with 13 bases between. The CDR3 is 13 residues long. Here the CDR3 reads CASRETATYEQYF. The CDR3 bases are TGTGCCAGCAGAGAGACAGCGACTTACGAGCAGTACTTC.

The chain has TRBV3-1 (or the pseudogene TRBV3-2) and TRBJ1-3; D unresolved. The CDR3 runs to 13 residues. From germline, CDR1 is LGHDT and CDR2 YNNKEL (reference sequence). Between the trimmed V and J ends, which lost 0 bases and 5 bases, there was a span of 5 bases. The CDR3 bases are TGTGCCAGCAGCCAAGATAGAAGAAACACCATATATTTT. Residues: CASSQDRRNTIYF.

The chain is built from TRBV7-2 and TRBJ2-7; 9 positions match TRBD1. This CDR3 has 14 amino acids. CDR1 SGHTA and CDR2 FQGNSA come from the germline V gene. The V segment lost 7 bases and the J segment 7 bases; nucleotides outside the gene matches: 11. The CDR3: CASTLRDRVEEQYF. CDR3 nucleotides: TGTGCCAGCACCCTCCGGGACAGGGTCGAAGAGCAGTACTTC.

In nucleotides, the CDR3 is TGTGCCAGCCCGGGTGGCAGGGCTGGGCGGCAAGGTGGCTACACCTTC. Translation: CASPGGRAGRQGGYTF. This chain links TRBV2 with TRBJ1-2; perhaps TRBD1 as D (5 bases). Germline CDR1 reads SNHLY; CDR2 reads FYNNEI. The V gene lost 8 bases and the J gene lost 7 bases, with 26 bases spanning the gap. The CDR3 is 16 residues long. Drawing the rest from reference TRBV2 and TRBJ1-2, the complete variable domain is EPEVTQTPSHQVTQMGQEVILRCVPISNHLYFYWYRQILGQKVEFLVSFYNNEISEKSEIFDDQFSVERPDGSNFTLKIRSTKLEDSAMYFCASPGGRAGRQGGYTFGSGTRLTVV.

V gene TRBV7-8 combines with J gene TRBJ2-1; D not resolved. The CDR3 runs 16 residues. Germline CDR1 SGHVS, CDR2 FQNEAQ. V gave up 0 bases and J gave up 0 bases, with 9 bases separating them. CDR3 bases: TGTGCCAGCAGCTTAGCGCGCCTGAGCTCCTACAATGAGCAGTTCTTC. Translation gives CASSLARLSSYNEQFF. Full variable domain (remainder filled in from reference TRBV7-8 and TRBJ2-1): GAGVSQSPRYKVAKRGQDVALRCDPISGHVSLFWYQQALGQGPEFLTYFQNEAQLDKSGLPSDRFFAERPEGSVSTLKIQRTQQEDSAVYLCASSLARLSSYNEQFFGPGTRLTVL.